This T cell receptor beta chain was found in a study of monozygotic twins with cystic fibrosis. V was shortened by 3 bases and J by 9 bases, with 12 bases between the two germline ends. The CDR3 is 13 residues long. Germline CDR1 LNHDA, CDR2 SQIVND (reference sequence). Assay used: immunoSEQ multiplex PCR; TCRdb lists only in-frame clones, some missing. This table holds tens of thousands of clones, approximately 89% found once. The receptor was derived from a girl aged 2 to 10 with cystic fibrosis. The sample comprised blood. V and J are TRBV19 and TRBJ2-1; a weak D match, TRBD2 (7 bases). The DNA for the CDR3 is TGTGCCAGTAGTATTCGGGCGGGGGCTGAGCAGTTCTTC. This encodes CASSIRAGAEQFF.